These 3 T cell receptor beta chains share one sample of origin, sequenced in a study of identical twins. Each CDR3 protein is one row after TCRdb ran MiXCR on the 5' RACE reads. The top ten hold about 2.9% of the sample, which has 470,000 or so distinct CDR3 sequences, more than 20% seen once. In addition, the sample was reused for a study of T cells expressing NK-cell markers.

Sequenced input: CD4+ T cells sorted from blood. Receptor source: a woman aged 18-29 years in good health.

This clonotype was seen only a few times. The chain employs TRBV27 and TRBJ2-3, with 7 bases lining up with TRBD2. The junction had 8 bases not matched to a gene; V was cut back by 6 bases and J by 8 bases. CDR3 length equals 13 residues. Germline V gives CDR1 MNHEY, CDR2 SMNVEV (reference sequence). The DNA for the CDR3 is TGTGCCAGCAGCCCCACGACTAGCCGTACGCAGTATTTT. Its translation is CASSPTTSRTQYF.

This clonotype has more than one count but fewer than ten. The chain links TRBV27 to TRBJ2-3, with D unresolved. CDR3 length: 15 amino acids. Germline CDR1 and CDR2: MNHEY and SMNVEV (reference sequence). Trimming removed 1 base at V and 2 bases at J, with 10 bases between. The CDR3 reads CASSLFGSPTDTQYF. CDR3 bases: TGTGCCAGCAGTTTATTTGGCAGCCCCACAGATACGCAGTATTTT.

This chain joins TRBV9 and TRBJ2-2; 14 bases are a match to TRBD2. The V gene end was trimmed by 4 bases and the J gene end by 7 bases; junction bases not matched to a gene: 12. The CDR3 consists of 18 residues. Per germline, CDR1 SGDLS and CDR2 YYNGEE. Written as DNA, the CDR3 is TGTGCCAGCAGCATCACGACTAGCGGGGGGGCAGGCGGCGGGGAGCTGTTTTTT. This codes for CASSITTSGGAGGGELFF. The variable domain in full, with the rest retrieved from reference TRBV9 and TRBJ2-2, is DSGVTQTPKHLITATGQRVTLRCSPRSGDLSVYWYQQSLDQGLQFLIQYYNGEERAKGNILERFSAQQFPDLHSELNLSSLELGDSALYFCASSITTSGGAGGGELFFGEGSRLTVL.